What follows are 26 T cell receptor beta chains derived from one specimen sequenced in a study of cytomegalovirus exposure and HLA in healthy donors. Primers included in the PCR were 60 Vbeta and 13 Jbeta primers. TCRdb keeps only in-frame clones here, not all; method: immunoSEQ multiplex PCR. The sample has 80,000 or so clones, around 60% seen once. Sequenced material: PBMCs. These receptors originate from a male donor in good health and CMV-seropositive.

CDR3 amino acids: CASSPQAESLDEQFF. Written as DNA, the CDR3 is TGTGCCAGCAGCCCACAAGCGGAGAGTTTAGATGAGCAGTTCTTC. The chain uses TRBV4-2 and TRBJ2-1; maybe TRBD2 (5 bases). From germline, CDR1 is LGHNA and CDR2 YNFKEQ. The CDR3 sequence is 15 residues long. V was shortened by 4 bases and J by 8 bases, with 18 bases between the two germline ends.

The rearrangement uses TRBV19 and TRBJ2-3; possible D gene TRBD1, 7 bases. The V gene's germline CDR1 is LNHDA and CDR2 SQIVND (reference sequence). The CDR3 loop spans 15 amino acids. Trimming shortened V by 3 bases and J by 2 bases, and 12 bases separated the two germline ends. CDR3 in DNA: TGTGCCAGTAGTATTTCAGGGGGGTCCACAGATACGCAGTATTTT. It is translated as CASSISGGSTDTQYF.

This chain uses TRBV28 with TRBJ2-1; 8 bases agree with TRBD2. CDR1 MDHEN and CDR2 SYDVKM come from the germline V gene. V shed 6 bases, J shed 4 bases, and the junction held 11 bases outside the gene matches. The CDR3 is made up of 16 amino acids. The CDR3 DNA is TGTGCCAGCAGGGCGGCGGCGGGAGGTCTTTACAATGAGCAGTTCTTC. Residues: CASRAAAGGLYNEQFF.

This clone has only a few counts. In DNA form, the CDR3 reads TGTGCAACCCGGGGTCCCTCCTACGAGCAGTACTTC. Amino acids: CATRGPSYEQYF. The chain couples TRBV10-3 to TRBJ2-7; D perhaps matches TRBD2 (5 bases). This CDR3 region has 12 residues. Looked up from germline, CDR1 is ENHRY and CDR2 is SYGVKD.

This chain connects TRBV5-6 to TRBJ2-2; TRBD1 aligns across 8 bases. Germline CDR1 and CDR2: SGHDT and YYEEEE. The CDR3 covers 16 residues. With V trimmed by 0 bases and J by 4 bases, 5 bases remained unmatched. The CDR3 region is CASSLVGQGATGELFF. The CDR3 DNA reads TGTGCCAGCAGCTTGGTAGGACAGGGAGCCACCGGGGAGCTGTTTTTT.

The chain is built from TRBV19 and TRBJ1-2, with D possibly being TRBD1 (6 bases). The V gene lost 3 bases and the J gene lost 3 bases, with 14 bases spanning the gap. The CDR3 runs to 15 residues. Germline CDR1 reads LNHDA; CDR2 reads SQIVND (reference sequence). This CDR3 is CASSMGAGEYYGYTF. CDR3 coding DNA: TGTGCCAGTAGTATGGGGGCAGGAGAATACTATGGCTACACCTTC.

The chain joins TRBV30 to TRBJ1-5; 9 positions agree with TRBD1. CDR1 is GTSNPN, CDR2 SVGIG, per germline (reference sequence). The length of the CDR3 is 20 residues. V was pared by 2 bases and J by 0 bases, with 17 bases of the junction left unmatched. CDR3 in DNA: TGTGCCTGGAGTCCACGCCTCCCCGGGACAGGGCTCAATAGCAATCAGCCCCAGCATTTT. It is translated as CAWSPRLPGTGLNSNQPQHF.

This clone was seen just once. This rearrangement joins TRBV11-1 to TRBJ2-3; 8 bases are shared with TRBD2. This CDR3 has 15 residues. The germline V gene has CDR1 SGHAT and CDR2 FQDESV (reference sequence). V shed 5 bases and J 3 bases; nucleotides not matched to a gene: 7. The CDR3 bases are TGTGCCAGCAGCCCGGAGCGGGAGAGTACAGATACGCAGTATTTT. It translates to CASSPERESTDTQYF.

A few counts support this clone. The gene calls are TRBV4-2 and TRBJ1-2, with 7 positions matching TRBD1. V lost 1 base to trimming and J lost 7 bases; unmatched junction nucleotides: 9. Germline V gene lookup returns CDR1 LGHNA and CDR2 YNFKEQ. The CDR3 has 15 residues. CDR3 sequence reads: CASSQVIGGAGGYTF. In nucleotides, the CDR3 is TGTGCCAGCAGCCAAGTAATAGGGGGCGCGGGTGGCTACACCTTC.

In this sample, this clone turned up a few times. This rearrangement joins TRBV7-3 to TRBJ2-1; 7 bases line up with TRBD2. Germline trimming cut 2 bases from V and 4 bases from J; bases unmatched to any gene: 5. Germline V gives CDR1 SGHTA, CDR2 FQGTGA. The CDR3 consists of 15 residues. CDR3 loop: CASSLGASGYNEQFF. CDR3 bases: TGTGCCAGCAGCTTAGGGGCTAGCGGATACAATGAGCAGTTCTTC.

The chain has TRBV6-6 and TRBJ2-6; D unresolved. Germline lookup yields CDR1 MNHNY and CDR2 SVGAGI (reference sequence). Trimming pared 6 bases from V and 0 bases from J, leaving 9 bases between. CDR3 length equals 15 residues. In DNA form, the CDR3 reads TGTGCCAGCAGAGTTAAGAGCTCTGGGGCCAACGTCCTGACTTTC. The encoded protein is CASRVKSSGANVLTF.

The gene calls are TRBV7-2 and TRBJ2-5, with 11 bases matching TRBD1. V lost 5 bases, J lost 7 bases, and 6 bases stayed unmatched. This CDR3 contains 14 residues. Per the germline V gene, CDR1 is SGHTA and CDR2 is FQGNSA. The CDR3 sequence is CASSRGQGDGTQYF. As DNA, the CDR3 is TGTGCCAGCAGCCGGGGACAGGGGGACGGGACCCAGTACTTC.

The table lists this clone with a count of one. J is TRBJ2-5 and V is TRBV5-1, with 9 bases identical to TRBD2. CDR1 SGHRS and CDR2 YFSETQ come from the germline V gene. The CDR3 spans 15 residues. Trimming removed 3 bases from V and 2 bases from J; junction bases left unmatched: 5. The CDR3 is CASSSASGAQETQYF. CDR3 DNA sequence: TGCGCCAGCAGCTCGGCTAGCGGGGCACAAGAGACCCAGTACTTC.

The V call is TRBV4-1, the J call TRBJ2-2; D perhaps matches TRBD1 (5 bases). The CDR3 totals 16 residues. CDR1 MGHRA and CDR2 YSYEKL come from the germline V gene. Trimming removed 9 bases at V and 0 bases at J, with 17 bases between. CDR3 nucleotides: TGCGCCAGTGGAGAACGTGGACATTCGAACACCGGGGAGCTGTTTTTT. It translates to CASGERGHSNTGELFF.

The rearrangement joins TRBV27 to TRBJ1-1, with a weak D call TRBD1 (6 bases). Between the trimmed V and J ends, which lost 7 bases and 2 bases, there was a span of 14 bases. The CDR3 length is 14 residues. Looked up from germline, CDR1 is MNHEY and CDR2 is SMNVEV (reference sequence). The CDR3 loop is CASTSPGANTEAFF. The CDR3 DNA is TGTGCCAGCACCTCTCCAGGGGCCAACACTGAAGCTTTCTTT.

The chain is built from TRBV11-3 and TRBJ2-2; no reliable D call. CDR3 length: 11 residues. Deletions cut 4 bases from V and 6 bases from J, with 3 bases between. Germline assignment: CDR1 SGHNT and CDR2 YENEEA. CDR3 sequence reads: CASSSSGELFF. The CDR3 bases are TGTGCCAGCAGCTCATCCGGGGAGCTGTTTTTT.

The J gene is TRBJ2-7, the V gene TRBV6-1, with 12 bases matching TRBD1. This CDR3 is 13 amino acids long. Trimming at V came to 8 bases and at J to 12 bases, leaving 11 bases not matched to a gene. CDR1 MNHNS and CDR2 SASEGT come from the germline V gene. The CDR3 nucleotides read TGTGCCAGCCCAGGGACAGGGGGCGGGCCCTGGTACTTC. It codes for CASPGTGGGPWYF.

The DNA of the CDR3 is TGCGCCAGCAGCCCTATGCCCCTAGACCCGAACACTGAAGCTTTCTTT. It encodes CASSPMPLDPNTEAFF. This chain links TRBV4-3 with TRBJ1-1; D uncertain. CDR3 length equals 16 residues. Trimming took off 4 bases at V and 1 base at J, with 16 bases between the two ends. Germline CDR1 is LGHNA and CDR2 is YSLEER.

The chain links TRBV28 to TRBJ2-3; 11 nucleotides agree with TRBD2. There are 14 residues in the CDR3. Trimming removed 8 bases from V and 4 bases from J; junction bases left unmatched: 5. Germline assignment: CDR1 MDHEN and CDR2 SYDVKM. CDR3 coding DNA: TGTGCCAGCCAACTAGCGGGAGCGGCAGATACGCAGTATTTT. Its protein is CASQLAGAADTQYF.

The V gene is TRBV30, the J gene TRBJ1-1; D gene ambiguous. CDR1 and CDR2 (germline): GTSNPN, SVGIG (reference sequence). V lost 2 bases and J lost 6, with 16 bases in between. CDR3 length: 14 amino acids. CDR3 bases: TGTGCCTGGAGTCGAGAGCTTCATTCCCCTGAAGCTTTCTTT. Protein sequence: CAWSRELHSPEAFF.

The CDR3 reads CASSSGQGRTNYGYTF. The CDR3 coding sequence is TGTGCCAGCAGCTCAGGACAGGGTCGGACTAACTATGGCTACACCTTC. V is TRBV5-4 and J is TRBJ1-2; 8 bases are shared with TRBD1. The V segment lost 3 bases and the J segment 0 bases; nucleotides outside the gene matches: 7. CDR3 length: 16 residues. Germline loops: CDR1 SGHNT, CDR2 YYREEE (reference sequence).

This clone has just a few counts. The chain recombines TRBV6-1 with TRBJ1-2; the D is unclear. Per the germline V gene, CDR1 is MNHNS and CDR2 is SASEGT. The CDR3 contains 13 residues. Trimming pared 5 bases from V and 5 bases from J, leaving 12 bases between. The CDR3 DNA reads as TGTGCCAGCAGTCGCGAAAACGGTTATGGCTACACCTTC. The encoded protein is CASSRENGYGYTF.

The rearrangement uses TRBV5-4 and TRBJ1-1; maybe TRBD1 (5 bases). This CDR3 is built from 13 residues. V lost 1 base to trimming and J lost 4 bases, with 8 bases between them. Germline V lookup: CDR1 SGHNT, CDR2 YYREEE (reference sequence). In DNA, the CDR3 is TGTGCCAGCAGCTTGAGCAGGGCCACTGAAGCTTTCTTT. Protein product: CASSLSRATEAFF.

The V call is TRBV6-5, the J call TRBJ2-2; 8 bases map to TRBD2. The CDR3 totals 13 residues. The V segment lost 5 bases and the J segment 9 bases; nucleotides outside the gene matches: 5. Germline lookup yields CDR1 MNHEY and CDR2 SVGAGI. CDR3: CASSPGGDRELFF. The CDR3 nucleotides read TGTGCCAGCAGTCCGGGGGGGGACAGGGAGCTGTTTTTT.

The rearrangement joins TRBV7-6 to TRBJ1-4; D gene unclear. The length of the CDR3 is 16 residues. V dropped 1 base and J dropped 0 bases, with 9 bases sitting between them. The germline V gene encodes CDR1 SGHVS and CDR2 FNYEAQ. The CDR3 region has the DNA TGTGCCAGCAGCTTAGTCGGAGGGACAACTAATGAAAAACTGTTTTTT. Its translation: CASSLVGGTTNEKLFF.

This clone turned up a few times. The chain has TRBV5-1 and TRBJ2-3; D is unresolved. This CDR3 comprises 14 residues. Trimming removed 1 base at V and 1 base at J, with 7 bases between. Per germline, CDR1 SGHRS and CDR2 YFSETQ. As DNA, the CDR3 is TGCGCCAGCAGCTTGATCGCGGGCACAGATACGCAGTATTTT. Translated: CASSLIAGTDTQYF.